Following are 27 T cell receptor beta chains from one sample sequenced in a study of metastatic and nonmetastatic thyroid tumors (dated by TCRdb to 2018 to 2021). The library was generated by PCR. Instrument on record: Illumina HiSeq 4000. TCRdb reprocessed the public reads (quality trimming at Q25 with fastp, clone calling with MiXCR) and kept in-frame beta chains. Within this sample are 70,000 or so clones, with 14% of them counted one time only. The ten largest clonotypes hold about 6.5% of the sample. No treatment had been received by any patient before thyroid surgery. Material for sequencing was blood. These receptors came from a male donor with papillary thyroid cancer or a benign thyroid nodule (not recorded which). Some clones in this sample may be carry-over from other donors' samples.

This clone has a count of ten or more. This chain joins TRBV10-3 and TRBJ2-7, with 9 bases lining up with TRBD1. The V gene end was trimmed by 6 bases and the J gene end by 6 bases; junction bases not matched to a gene: 3. The V gene's germline CDR1 is ENHRY and CDR2 SYGVKD. CDR3 length: 12 amino acids. The CDR3 reads CAIRGTGPEQYF. The CDR3 nucleotides are TGTGCCATCAGGGGGACAGGGCCCGAGCAGTACTTC.

This clone was recorded many times. The chain uses TRBV20-1 and TRBJ2-7, with TRBD2 identical over 9 bases. V was pared by 4 bases and J by 6 bases, with 13 bases of the junction left unmatched. There are 15 residues in the CDR3. The germline gives CDR1 DFQATT, CDR2 SNEGSKA (reference sequence). CDR3 region: CSATRLGGRAFEQYF. CDR3 DNA sequence: TGCAGTGCTACGCGACTGGGCGGGAGGGCTTTCGAGCAGTACTTC.

The table lists this clone with many counts. The chain's CDR3 is CASSSGQKSGETQYF. DNA of the CDR3: TGTGCCAGCAGCTCGGGACAGAAAAGCGGAGAGACCCAGTACTTC. This rearrangement joins TRBV5-8 to TRBJ2-5, with TRBD1 matching 7 bases. The germline gives CDR1 SGHTS, CDR2 YDEGEE. V was clipped by 3 bases and J by 4 bases; unmatched bases: 9. CDR3 length equals 15 residues.

The table lists this clone with many counts. The chain combines TRBV30 with TRBJ2-2; D uncertain. This CDR3 contains 13 residues. In germline, CDR1 is GTSNPN, CDR2 SVGIG (reference sequence). V dropped 5 bases and J dropped 6 bases, with 13 bases sitting between them. In DNA, the CDR3 is TGTGCCTGGGGATTCCGTCAGGCCGGGGAGCTGTTTTTT. Translating gives CAWGFRQAGELFF.

The chain couples TRBV6-1 to TRBJ2-7; D not certain. This CDR3 is built from 15 residues. Germline CDR1 MNHNS, CDR2 SASEGT. V was cut by 6 bases and J by 1 base, with 16 bases left in between. CDR3 in amino acids: CASRDGRRNSYEQYF. In nucleotides, the CDR3 is TGTGCCAGCAGGGACGGCCGTAGGAATTCCTACGAGCAGTACTTC.

Many counts were recorded for this clone. The chain couples TRBV7-3 to TRBJ2-2, with 8 bases that match TRBD1. Germline loops: CDR1 SGHTA, CDR2 FQGTGA. Losses at the gene ends were 3 bases for V and 6 bases for J; bases not matched to a gene: 12. The CDR3 runs 17 residues. CDR3 sequence: CASSFPGQAARPGELFF. CDR3 in DNA: TGTGCCAGCAGCTTCCCGGGACAGGCGGCGCGTCCCGGGGAGCTGTTTTTT.

This clone was counted at least ten times. This sequence joins TRBV5-6 and TRBJ1-5; D is undetermined. The CDR3 is 16 amino acids. The V and J ends lost 0 bases and 1 base respectively, with 11 bases between them. Germline V lookup: CDR1 SGHDT, CDR2 YYEEEE. The CDR3 DNA follows: TGTGCCAGCAGCTTGGAAGGGCCGGGGAGCAATCAGCCCCAGCATTTT. Protein sequence: CASSLEGPGSNQPQHF.

The chain couples TRBV3-1 to TRBJ1-5; D gene uncertain. Trimming left V 1 base short and J 5 bases short, with 9 bases between. Germline V gene data show CDR1 as LGHDT and CDR2 as YNNKEL (reference sequence). This CDR3 contains 14 residues. In DNA, the CDR3 is TGTGCCAGCAGCCAAGGACAACATCATCAGCCCCAGCATTTT. It codes for CASSQGQHHQPQHF.

This clone was detected only a few times. A much larger clone differs by one base, so this may be a read error. This chain links TRBV10-2 with TRBJ2-2; D possibly corresponds to TRBD2 (5 bases). The CDR3 length is 16 residues. Trimming took off 11 bases at V and 3 bases at J, with 22 bases between the two ends. The germline gives CDR1 WSHSY, CDR2 SAAADI. CDR3 sequence: CAAQWRGRSDTGELFF. DNA of the CDR3: TGCGCCGCCCAATGGAGAGGGCGGTCGGACACCGGGGAGCTGTTTTTT.

This clone appeared many times. This chain joins TRBV20-1 and TRBJ1-1, with TRBD1 matching 8 bases. CDR3 length: 13 residues. Germline V gene data show CDR1 as DFQATT and CDR2 as SNEGSKA (reference sequence). J was trimmed by 1 base and V by 5 bases; bases with no gene match: 3. DNA of the CDR3: TGCAGTGCTCGCAGGGGGCGGAACACTGAAGCTTTCTTT. Translated: CSARRGRNTEAFF.

This clone showed up many times. The chain joins TRBV2 to TRBJ2-2, with 12 bases lining up with TRBD2. The CDR3 length is 17 residues. From germline, CDR1 is SNHLY and CDR2 FYNNEI. V lost 8 bases to trimming and J lost 2 bases; unmatched junction nucleotides: 9. In DNA form, the CDR3 reads TGTGCCAGCCAACCGACTAGCGGGAGTTCTAACACCGGGGAGCTGTTTTTT. Protein product: CASQPTSGSSNTGELFF.

This clone has at least ten counts. V gene TRBV7-3 combines with J gene TRBJ2-3, with 10 bases matching TRBD2. This CDR3 spans 14 amino acids. Per the germline V gene, CDR1 is SGHTA and CDR2 is FQGTGA. After removal of 5 bases from V and 4 bases from J, the junction contained 3 bases not matched to a gene. The CDR3, as DNA: TGTGCCAGCAGCCCAGCGGGAGGGGCAGATACGCAGTATTTT. Its translation: CASSPAGGADTQYF.

At least ten counts were recorded for this clone. V gene TRBV20-1 combines with J gene TRBJ2-7; D unresolved. CDR1 and CDR2 from the germline V gene are DFQATT and SNEGSKA (reference sequence). This CDR3 comprises 14 residues. Trimming took off 0 bases at V and 1 base at J, with 10 bases between the two ends. The CDR3 sequence is CSAREAKGSYEQYF. Here the CDR3 DNA reads TGCAGTGCTAGAGAAGCAAAGGGTTCCTACGAGCAGTACTTC.

This clone was seen a handful of times. V gene TRBV12-3 or TRBV12-4 combines with J gene TRBJ1-5, with TRBD1 identical over 8 bases. This CDR3 is 15 amino acids long. V shed 5 bases and J 10 bases; nucleotides not matched to a gene: 13. The CDR3 coding sequence is TGTGCCAGCAGTGAATCTGGACAGGGAATTGAACCCCAGCATTTT. Protein: CASSESGQGIEPQHF.

This clone was counted between two and nine times. The J gene is TRBJ2-2, the V gene TRBV14; D call uncertain. Trimming stripped 0 bases from V and 6 bases from J, with 8 bases between. From germline, CDR1 is SGHDN and CDR2 FVKESK. This CDR3 contains 14 residues. The CDR3 DNA follows: TGTGCCAGCAGCCAAGACTGGAGCTCCGGGGAGCTGTTTTTT. This sequence encodes CASSQDWSSGELFF.

A few counts support this clone. The rearrangement joins TRBV10-3 to TRBJ2-2; D gene unclear. Per the germline V gene, CDR1 is ENHRY and CDR2 is SYGVKD. V lost 6 bases to trimming and J lost 6 bases, with 23 bases between them. This CDR3 region has 17 residues. CDR3 sequence (DNA): TGTGCCATCAGCCCGGGCTGGATTACTATCGACCCCGGGGAGCTGTTTTTT. Its protein is CAISPGWITIDPGELFF.

This clone came up many times. V is TRBV6-1 and J is TRBJ2-1; 10 positions match TRBD2. In germline, CDR1 is MNHNS, CDR2 SASEGT. The CDR3 is made up of 14 amino acids. V gave up 5 bases and J gave up 4 bases; unmatched junction bases: 2. CDR3 sequence reads: CASSSSGSYNEQFF. In nucleotides, the CDR3 is TGTGCCAGCAGTTCTAGCGGGAGTTACAATGAGCAGTTCTTC.

A remark on this clone: A much larger clone is a single base away; this may be a read error. The chain has TRBV10-2 and TRBJ2-5; D not certain. This CDR3 has 13 amino acids. Germline V gene lookup returns CDR1 WSHSY and CDR2 SAAADI. Deletions cut 4 bases from V and 4 bases from J, with 10 bases between. The CDR3 region has the DNA TGCGCCAGCAGTGTAGGGCCAGTAGAGACCCAGTACTTC. It yields the protein CASSVGPVETQYF.

In regard to this clone: The junction departs from the called germline gene at one end, perhaps through a read error. This sequence joins TRBV4-3 and TRBJ1-1; D remains ambiguous. CDR1 LGHNA and CDR2 YSLEER come from the germline V gene. The CDR3 loop spans 17 amino acids. CDR3 sequence: CASSQGQATFSNTEAFF. In nucleotides, the CDR3 is TGCGCCAGTAGCCAAGGCCAGGCAACGTTCTCGAACACTGAAGCTTTCTTT.

As regards this clone: One base away lies a much larger clone, so this may be a sequencing read error. This sample also contains other DNA sequences that code for the same CDR3. The CDR3 sequence: CASTGGTNSGNTIYF. CDR3 nucleotides: TGCGCCAGCACGGGCGGAACAAACTCTGGAAACACCATATATTTT. This sequence joins TRBV25-1 and TRBJ1-3; unclear D gene. The CDR3 is made up of 15 amino acids. CDR1 is MGHDK and CDR2 is SYGVNS in the germline V gene.

At least ten counts were recorded for this clone. The chain employs TRBV7-2 and TRBJ1-5; 11 bases map to TRBD1. Germline assignment: CDR1 SGHTA and CDR2 FQGNSA. Trimming took 2 bases from V and 6 from J; bases not matched to a gene: 3. The CDR3 has 15 residues. The CDR3 region is CASSLRTGGVQPQHF. DNA of the CDR3: TGTGCCAGCAGCTTAAGGACAGGGGGCGTTCAGCCCCAGCATTTT.

The gene calls are TRBV14 and TRBJ1-3; D unresolved. This CDR3 is 16 amino acids long. The germline gives CDR1 SGHDN, CDR2 FVKESK. The V and J ends lost 1 base and 2 bases respectively, with 12 bases between them. The CDR3 protein is CASSQGIANPGNTIYF. CDR3 sequence (DNA): TGTGCCAGCAGCCAAGGCATAGCGAATCCTGGAAACACCATATATTTT.

This clone was observed at least ten times. This chain links TRBV6-1 with TRBJ1-1, with D perhaps TRBD1 (6 bases). Trimming removed 5 bases from V and 4 bases from J, with 14 bases in between. Germline-derived CDR1 and CDR2 are MNHNS and SASEGT. This CDR3 has 14 amino acids. DNA for the CDR3: TGTGCCAGCAGTTTAAGAGGAGGGGGCACTGAAGCTTTCTTT. Amino acid sequence: CASSLRGGGTEAFF.

Ten or more counts support this clone. The chain is built from TRBV27 and TRBJ1-2; maybe TRBD1 (5 bases). This CDR3 region has 15 residues. CDR1 and CDR2 (germline): MNHEY, SMNVEV (reference sequence). Trimming removed 4 bases from V and 1 base from J, with 13 bases in between. CDR3 coding DNA: TGTGCCAGCAGTTCCAGGCTTCAGGGTAACTATGGCTACACCTTC. This gives the protein CASSSRLQGNYGYTF.

The table lists this clone with many counts. The chain is built from TRBV9 and TRBJ2-5; possibly TRBD1 for D (5 bases). The CDR3 runs to 12 residues. The germline V and J ends were trimmed by 0 bases and 5 bases, with 5 bases remaining between them. From germline, CDR1 is SGDLS and CDR2 YYNGEE. The CDR3 nucleotides are TGTGCCAGCAGCGTAGGGGGCGAGACCCAGTACTTC. This codes for CASSVGGETQYF.

The genes are TRBV6-1 and TRBJ2-7; D is uncertain. CDR1 is MNHNS and CDR2 is SASEGT in the germline V gene. The CDR3 has 14 amino acids. V was shortened by 5 bases and J by 3 bases, with 14 bases between the two germline ends. This CDR3 is CASSPLSPLYEQYF. The CDR3 DNA reads TGTGCCAGCAGTCCTCTTAGTCCCCTCTACGAGCAGTACTTC.

This clone was seen ten or more times. The chain uses TRBV3-1 and TRBJ1-5; D call uncertain. In germline, CDR1 is LGHDT, CDR2 YNNKEL (reference sequence). V was pared by 4 bases and J by 2 bases, with 12 bases between. CDR3 length: 15 residues. CDR3 protein: CASSRGTRGNQPQHF. The CDR3 nucleotides read TGTGCCAGCAGCCGAGGAACAAGGGGCAATCAGCCCCAGCATTTT. Full variable domain (remainder filled in from reference TRBV3-1 and TRBJ1-5): DTAVSQTPKYLVTQMGNDKSIKCEQNLGHDTMYWYKQDSKKFLKIMFSYNNKELIINETVPNRFSPKSPDKAHLNLHINSLELGDSAVYFCASSRGTRGNQPQHFGDGTRLSIL.